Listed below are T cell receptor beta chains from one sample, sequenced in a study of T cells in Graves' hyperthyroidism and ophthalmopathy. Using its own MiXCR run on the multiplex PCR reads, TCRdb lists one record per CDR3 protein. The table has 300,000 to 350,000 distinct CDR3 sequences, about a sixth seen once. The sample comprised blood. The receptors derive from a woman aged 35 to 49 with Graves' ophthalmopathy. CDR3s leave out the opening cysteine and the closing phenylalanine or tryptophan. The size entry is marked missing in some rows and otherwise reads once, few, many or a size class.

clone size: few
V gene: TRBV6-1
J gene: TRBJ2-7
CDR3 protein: ASREQGSRAYEQY

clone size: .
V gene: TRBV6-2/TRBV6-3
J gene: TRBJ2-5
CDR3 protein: ASSYDLSRRDWETQY

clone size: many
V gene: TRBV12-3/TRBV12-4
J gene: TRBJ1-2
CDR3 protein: ASSLRISGTGSLGYT

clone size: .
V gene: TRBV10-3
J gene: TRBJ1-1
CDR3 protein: AISESAGDTEAF

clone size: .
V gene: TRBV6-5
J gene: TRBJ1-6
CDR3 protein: ASSYAADDSPLH

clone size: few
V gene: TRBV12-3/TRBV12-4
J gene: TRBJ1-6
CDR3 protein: ASRAPGTGGFLDNSPLH

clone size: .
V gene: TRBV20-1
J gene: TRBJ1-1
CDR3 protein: SARPWTGDEAF

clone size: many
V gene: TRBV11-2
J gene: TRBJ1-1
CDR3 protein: ASSPGTRRSWTEAF

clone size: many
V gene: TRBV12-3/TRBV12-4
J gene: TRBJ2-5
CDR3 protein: ASSFGTGGIETQY

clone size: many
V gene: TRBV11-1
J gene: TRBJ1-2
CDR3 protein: ASSPRRRQQIYGYT

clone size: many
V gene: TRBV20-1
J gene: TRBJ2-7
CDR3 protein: SAKGLGQDHEQY

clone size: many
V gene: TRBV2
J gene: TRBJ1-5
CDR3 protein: ASSRQGGITQPQH

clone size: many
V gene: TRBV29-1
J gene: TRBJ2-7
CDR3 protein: SVGVNEQY

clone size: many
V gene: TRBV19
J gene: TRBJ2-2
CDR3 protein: ASSIAVDTGELF

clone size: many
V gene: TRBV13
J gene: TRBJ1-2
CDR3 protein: ASSFDRRANYGYT

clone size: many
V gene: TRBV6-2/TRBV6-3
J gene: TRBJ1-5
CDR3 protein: ASSTHSNQPQH

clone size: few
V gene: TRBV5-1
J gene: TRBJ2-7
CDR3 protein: ASSLWAPSHEQY

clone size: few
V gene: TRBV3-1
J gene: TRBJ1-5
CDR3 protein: ASSQGDYSNQPQH

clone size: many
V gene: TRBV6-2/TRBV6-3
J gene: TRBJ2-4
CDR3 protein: ASSYGLDRIAKNIQY

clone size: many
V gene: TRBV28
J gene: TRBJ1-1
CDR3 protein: ASVTDLIQEGRRNTEAF

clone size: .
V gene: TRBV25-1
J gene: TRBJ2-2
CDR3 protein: ASFSWFTGELF

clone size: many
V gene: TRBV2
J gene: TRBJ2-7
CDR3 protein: ASAQGERAEQY

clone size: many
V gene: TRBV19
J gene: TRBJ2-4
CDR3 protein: ASAPPGLAGRDIQY

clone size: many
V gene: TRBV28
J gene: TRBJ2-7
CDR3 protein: ASSSGTVKKEQY

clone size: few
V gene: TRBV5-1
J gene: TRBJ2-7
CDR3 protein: ASSGTDWTGLLEQY

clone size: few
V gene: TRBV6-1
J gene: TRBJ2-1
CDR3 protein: ASKGRGEQF

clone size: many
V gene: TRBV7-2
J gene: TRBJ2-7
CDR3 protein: ASSRSIYEQY

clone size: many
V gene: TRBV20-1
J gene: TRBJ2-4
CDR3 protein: SARVGGRARENIQY

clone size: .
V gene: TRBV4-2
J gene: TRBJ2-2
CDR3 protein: ASSRELRIGELF

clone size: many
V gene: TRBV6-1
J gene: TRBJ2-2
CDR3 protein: ASSEVLENTGELF

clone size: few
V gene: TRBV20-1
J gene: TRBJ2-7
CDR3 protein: SASSRTGVYEQY

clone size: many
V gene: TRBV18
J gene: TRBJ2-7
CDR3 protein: ASSVTNSQNYEQY

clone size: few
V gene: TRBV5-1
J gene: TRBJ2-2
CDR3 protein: ASRSLRAGSNTGELF

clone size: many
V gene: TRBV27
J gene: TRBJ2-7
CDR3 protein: ASSLAREDYEQY

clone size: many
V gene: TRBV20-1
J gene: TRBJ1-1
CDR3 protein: SADRDSLNTEAF